This T cell receptor beta chain appears in the sequencing data of a study of T cell responses to AZD1222 COVID-19 vaccine. Study observations and caveats: Spike-specific TCR breadth rose after two AZD1222 doses, and depth rose as well. The sample set comprised mostly white British donors with more females, and clonal diversity was possibly underestimated. Among AZD1222 vaccinees, only 6 or 7 were seropositive at baseline. After the peak T cell response, and only then, were repertoires sampled.

This CDR3 comprises 14 residues. V lost 0 bases and J lost 4, with 9 bases in between. Looked up from germline, CDR1 is MNHEY and CDR2 is SVGAGI. Only in-frame clones appear in the TCRdb table, and some are missing; sequencing was by immunoSEQ multiplex PCR. The sample records 75,000 to 85,000 clones, about 85% being singletons. Of note for this clone: Antigen unknown.

The TCR sequence derives from an adult in good health. Specimen: peripheral blood, collected on day 0 of AZD1222 vaccination. V usage is TRBV6-5 and J usage is TRBJ1-2; no definite D call. The CDR3 DNA sequence: TGTGCCAGCAGTTACTCGAAGGGAGGCTATGGCTACACCTTC. Translating it yields CASSYSKGGYGYTF.